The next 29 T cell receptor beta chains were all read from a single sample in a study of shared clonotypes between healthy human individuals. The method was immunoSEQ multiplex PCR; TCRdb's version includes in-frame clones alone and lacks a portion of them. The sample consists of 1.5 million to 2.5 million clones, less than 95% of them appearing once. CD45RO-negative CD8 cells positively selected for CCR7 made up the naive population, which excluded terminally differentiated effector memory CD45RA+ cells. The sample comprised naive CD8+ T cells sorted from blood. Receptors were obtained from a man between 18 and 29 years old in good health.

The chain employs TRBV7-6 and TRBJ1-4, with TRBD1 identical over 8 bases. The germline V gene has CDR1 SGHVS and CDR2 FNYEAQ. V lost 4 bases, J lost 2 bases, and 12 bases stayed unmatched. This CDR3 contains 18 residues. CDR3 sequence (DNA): TGTGCCAGCAGCTCATCAGCACAGGGGGTGGTGACTAATGAAAAACTGTTTTTT. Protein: CASSSSAQGVVTNEKLFF.

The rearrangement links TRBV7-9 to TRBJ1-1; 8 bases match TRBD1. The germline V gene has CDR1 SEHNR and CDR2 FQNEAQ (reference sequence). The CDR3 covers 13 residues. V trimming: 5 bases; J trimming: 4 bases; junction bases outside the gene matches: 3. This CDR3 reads CASSAGQATEAFF. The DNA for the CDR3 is TGTGCCAGCAGCGCGGGACAGGCCACTGAAGCTTTCTTT.

The DNA for the CDR3 is TGTGCCAGCAGCTTACTGAATTCGGGCGGGGGGGTATCCGAAGAGACCCAGTACTTC. Translation gives CASSLLNSGGGVSEETQYF. This sequence joins TRBV5-4 and TRBJ2-5, with 9 bases that match TRBD2. The CDR3 spans 19 residues. The ends lost 2 bases at V and 3 bases at J; junction bases unmatched: 17. CDR1 is SGHNT, CDR2 YYREEE, per germline (reference sequence).

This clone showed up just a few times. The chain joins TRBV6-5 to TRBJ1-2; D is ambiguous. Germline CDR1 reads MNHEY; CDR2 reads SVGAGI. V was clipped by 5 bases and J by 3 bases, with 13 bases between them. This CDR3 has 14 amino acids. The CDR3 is CASSAAPEDYGYTF. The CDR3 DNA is TGTGCCAGCAGTGCGGCCCCAGAGGACTATGGCTACACCTTC.

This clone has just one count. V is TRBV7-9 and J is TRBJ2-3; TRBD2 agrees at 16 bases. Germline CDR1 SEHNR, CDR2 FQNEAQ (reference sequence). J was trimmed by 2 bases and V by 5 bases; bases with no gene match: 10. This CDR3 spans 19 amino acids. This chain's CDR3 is CASSPGLAGGPITTDTQYF. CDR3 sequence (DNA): TGTGCCAGCAGCCCGGGACTAGCGGGGGGGCCCATTACCACAGATACGCAGTATTTT.

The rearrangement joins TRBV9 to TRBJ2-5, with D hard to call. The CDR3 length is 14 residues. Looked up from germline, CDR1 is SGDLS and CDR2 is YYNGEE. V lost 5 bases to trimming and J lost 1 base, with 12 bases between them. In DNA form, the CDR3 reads TGTGCCAGCAGTACATGGGATACCCAAGAGACCCAGTACTTC. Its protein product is CASSTWDTQETQYF.

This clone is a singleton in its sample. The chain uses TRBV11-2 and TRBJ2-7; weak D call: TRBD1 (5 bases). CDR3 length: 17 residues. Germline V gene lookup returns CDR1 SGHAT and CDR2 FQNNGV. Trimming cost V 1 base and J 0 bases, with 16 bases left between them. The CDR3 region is CASSLGIWGEISYEQYF. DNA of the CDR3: TGTGCCAGCAGCTTAGGGATTTGGGGCGAGATCTCCTACGAGCAGTACTTC.

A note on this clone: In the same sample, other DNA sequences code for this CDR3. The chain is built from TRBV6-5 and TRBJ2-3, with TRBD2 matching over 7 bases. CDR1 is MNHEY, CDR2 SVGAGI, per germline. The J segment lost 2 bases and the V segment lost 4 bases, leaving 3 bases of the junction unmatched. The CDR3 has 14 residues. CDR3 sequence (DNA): TGTGCCAGCAGTTTAGCGGGCTCCACAGATACGCAGTATTTT. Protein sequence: CASSLAGSTDTQYF.

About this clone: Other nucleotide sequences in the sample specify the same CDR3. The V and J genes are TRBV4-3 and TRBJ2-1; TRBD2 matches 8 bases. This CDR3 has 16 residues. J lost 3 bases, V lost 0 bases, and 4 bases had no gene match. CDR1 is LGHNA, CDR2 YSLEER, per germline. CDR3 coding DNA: TGCGCCAGCAGCCAAGATTCACTAGCGGACTACAATGAGCAGTTCTTC. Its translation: CASSQDSLADYNEQFF.

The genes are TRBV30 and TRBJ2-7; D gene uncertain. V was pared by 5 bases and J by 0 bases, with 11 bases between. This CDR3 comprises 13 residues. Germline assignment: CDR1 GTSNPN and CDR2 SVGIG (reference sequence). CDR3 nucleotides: TGTGCCTGGTCTGACTTAACCTCCTACGAGCAGTACTTC. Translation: CAWSDLTSYEQYF.

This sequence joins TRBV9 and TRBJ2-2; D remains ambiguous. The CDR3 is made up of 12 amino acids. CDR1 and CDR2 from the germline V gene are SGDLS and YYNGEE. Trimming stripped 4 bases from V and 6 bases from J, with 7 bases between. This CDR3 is CASSTTPGELFF. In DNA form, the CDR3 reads TGTGCCAGCAGCACCACCCCCGGGGAGCTGTTTTTT.

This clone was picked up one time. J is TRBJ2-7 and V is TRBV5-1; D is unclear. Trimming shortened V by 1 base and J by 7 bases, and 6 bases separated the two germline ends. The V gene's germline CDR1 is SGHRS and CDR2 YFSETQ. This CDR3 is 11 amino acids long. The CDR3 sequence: CASSLMGEQYF. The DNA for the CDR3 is TGCGCCAGCAGCTTGATGGGGGAGCAGTACTTC.

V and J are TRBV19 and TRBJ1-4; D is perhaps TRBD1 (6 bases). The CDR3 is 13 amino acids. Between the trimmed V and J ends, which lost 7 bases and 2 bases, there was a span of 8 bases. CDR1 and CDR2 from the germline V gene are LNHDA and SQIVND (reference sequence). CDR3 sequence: CASTDRTNEKLFF. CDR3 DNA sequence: TGTGCCAGTACCGACAGGACTAATGAAAAACTGTTTTTT.

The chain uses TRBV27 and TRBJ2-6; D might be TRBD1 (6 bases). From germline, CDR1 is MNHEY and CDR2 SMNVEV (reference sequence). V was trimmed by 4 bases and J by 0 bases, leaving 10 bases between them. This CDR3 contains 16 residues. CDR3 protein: CASSSTGPSGANVLTF. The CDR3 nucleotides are TGTGCCAGCAGTTCGACAGGCCCCTCTGGGGCCAACGTCCTGACTTTC.

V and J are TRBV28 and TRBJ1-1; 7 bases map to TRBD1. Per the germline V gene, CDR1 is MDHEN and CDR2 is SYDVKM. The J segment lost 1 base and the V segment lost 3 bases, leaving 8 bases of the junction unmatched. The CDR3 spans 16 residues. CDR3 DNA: TGTGCCAGCAGTTTCCTTCTGGGACAGCCGAACACTGAAGCTTTCTTT. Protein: CASSFLLGQPNTEAFF. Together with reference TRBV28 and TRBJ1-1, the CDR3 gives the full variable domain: DVKVTQSSRYLVKRTGEKVFLECVQDMDHENMFWYRQDPGLGLRLIYFSYDVKMKEKGDIPEGYSVSREKKERFSLILESASTNQTSMYLCASSFLLGQPNTEAFFGQGTRLTVV.

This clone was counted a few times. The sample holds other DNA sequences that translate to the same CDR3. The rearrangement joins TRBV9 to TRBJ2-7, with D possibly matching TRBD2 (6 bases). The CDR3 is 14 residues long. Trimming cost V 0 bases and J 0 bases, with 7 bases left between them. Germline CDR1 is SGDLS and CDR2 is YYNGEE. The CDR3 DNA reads TGTGCCAGCAGCGTAGGGGGGGACTCCTACGAGCAGTACTTC. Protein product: CASSVGGDSYEQYF.

The CDR3 loop reads CASSFKGGYTF. Written as DNA, the CDR3 is TGTGCCAGCAGCTTTAAGGGCGGCTACACCTTC. The gene calls are TRBV11-2 and TRBJ1-2; unclear D gene. The length of the CDR3 is 11 residues. Germline assignment: CDR1 SGHAT and CDR2 FQNNGV. V gave up 3 bases and J gave up 8 bases, with 7 bases separating them. Full variable domain (rest looked up from reference TRBV11-2 and TRBJ1-2): EAGVAQSPRYKIIEKRQSVAFWCNPISGHATLYWYQQILGQGPKLLIQFQNNGVVDDSQLPKDRFSAERLKGVDSTLKIQPAKLEDSAVYLCASSFKGGYTFGSGTRLTVV.

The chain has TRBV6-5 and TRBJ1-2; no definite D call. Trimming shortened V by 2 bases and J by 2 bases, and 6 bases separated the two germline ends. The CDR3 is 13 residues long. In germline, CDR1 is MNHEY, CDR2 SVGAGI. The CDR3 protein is CASSYGRNYGYTF. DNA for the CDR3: TGTGCCAGCAGTTACGGGAGGAACTATGGCTACACCTTC.

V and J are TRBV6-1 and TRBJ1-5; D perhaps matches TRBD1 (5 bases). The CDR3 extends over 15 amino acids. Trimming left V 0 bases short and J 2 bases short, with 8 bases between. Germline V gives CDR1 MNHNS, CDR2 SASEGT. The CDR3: CASSEAAGGNQPQHF. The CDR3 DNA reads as TGTGCCAGCAGTGAAGCCGCGGGGGGCAATCAGCCCCAGCATTTT.

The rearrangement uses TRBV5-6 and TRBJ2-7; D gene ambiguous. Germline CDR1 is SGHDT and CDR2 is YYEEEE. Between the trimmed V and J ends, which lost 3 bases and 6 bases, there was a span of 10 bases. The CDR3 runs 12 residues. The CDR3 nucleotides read TGTGCCAGCAGCTATGGGTGGGGCGAGCAGTACTTC. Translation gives CASSYGWGEQYF.

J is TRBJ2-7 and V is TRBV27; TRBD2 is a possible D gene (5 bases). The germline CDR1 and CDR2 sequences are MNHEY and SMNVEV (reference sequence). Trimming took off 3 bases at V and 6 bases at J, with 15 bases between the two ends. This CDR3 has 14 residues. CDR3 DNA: TGTGCCAGCAGTTTTGCGGGTTCACCCACCGAGCAGTACTTC. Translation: CASSFAGSPTEQYF.

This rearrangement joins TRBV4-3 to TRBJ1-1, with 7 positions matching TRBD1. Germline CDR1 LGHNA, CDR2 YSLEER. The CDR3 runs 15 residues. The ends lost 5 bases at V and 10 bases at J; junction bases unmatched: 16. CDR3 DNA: TGCGCCAGCAGCTACTTCTTTGAGGGGGACAGTTTAGCTTTCTTT. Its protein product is CASSYFFEGDSLAFF.

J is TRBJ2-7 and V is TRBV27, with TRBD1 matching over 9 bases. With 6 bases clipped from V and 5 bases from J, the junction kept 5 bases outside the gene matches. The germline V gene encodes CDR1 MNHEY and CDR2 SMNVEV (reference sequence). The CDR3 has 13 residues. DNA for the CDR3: TGTGCCAGCAGACCGGGACAGGGAAACGAGCAGTACTTC. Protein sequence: CASRPGQGNEQYF.

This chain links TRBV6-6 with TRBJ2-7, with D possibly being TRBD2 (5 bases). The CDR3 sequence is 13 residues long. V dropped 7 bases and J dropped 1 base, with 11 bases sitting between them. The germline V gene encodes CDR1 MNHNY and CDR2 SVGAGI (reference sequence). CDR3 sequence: CASTPRGSYEQYF. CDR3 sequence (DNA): TGTGCCAGCACGCCGAGAGGGTCCTACGAGCAGTACTTC.

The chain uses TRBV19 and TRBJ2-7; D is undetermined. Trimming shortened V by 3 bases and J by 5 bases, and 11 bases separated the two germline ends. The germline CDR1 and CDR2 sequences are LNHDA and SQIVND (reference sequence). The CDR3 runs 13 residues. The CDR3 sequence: CASSIIGIDEQYF. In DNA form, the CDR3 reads TGTGCCAGTAGTATTATAGGCATCGACGAGCAGTACTTC.

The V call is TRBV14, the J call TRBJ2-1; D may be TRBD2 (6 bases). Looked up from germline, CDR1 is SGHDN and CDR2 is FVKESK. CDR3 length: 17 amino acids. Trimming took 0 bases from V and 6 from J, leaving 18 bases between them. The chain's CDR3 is CASSQDGRLPGVNEQFF. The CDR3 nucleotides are TGTGCCAGCAGCCAAGATGGGCGTCTGCCGGGGGTCAATGAGCAGTTCTTC.

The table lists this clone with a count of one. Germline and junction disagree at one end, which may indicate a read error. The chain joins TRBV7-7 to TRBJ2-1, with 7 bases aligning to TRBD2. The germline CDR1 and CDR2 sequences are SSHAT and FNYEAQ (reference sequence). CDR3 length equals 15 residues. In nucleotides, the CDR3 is TGTGCTAGCAGCTTTAAAGCGGGAATTGATAATGAGCAGTTCTTC. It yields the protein CASSFKAGIDNEQFF.

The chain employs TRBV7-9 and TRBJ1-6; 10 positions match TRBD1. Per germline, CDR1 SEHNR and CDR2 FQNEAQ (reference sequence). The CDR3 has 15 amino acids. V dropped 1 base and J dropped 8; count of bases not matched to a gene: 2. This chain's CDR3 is CASSLGQGADSPLHF. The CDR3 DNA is TGTGCCAGCAGCTTAGGACAGGGGGCGGATTCACCCCTCCACTTT. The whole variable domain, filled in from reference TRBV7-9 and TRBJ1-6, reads DTGVSQNPRHKITKRGQNVTFRCDPISEHNRLYWYRQTLGQGPEFLTYFQNEAQLEKSRLLSDRFSAERPKGSFSTLEIQRTEQGDSAMYLCASSLGQGADSPLHFGNGTRLTVT.

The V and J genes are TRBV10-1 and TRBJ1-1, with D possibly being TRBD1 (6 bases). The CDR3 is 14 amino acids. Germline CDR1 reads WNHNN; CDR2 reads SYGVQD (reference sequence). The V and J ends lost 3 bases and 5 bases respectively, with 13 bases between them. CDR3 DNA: TGCGCCAGCAGTGAACAGGGAGAAATGACTGAAGCTTTCTTT. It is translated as CASSEQGEMTEAFF.